There are a few counts of the clone carrying this TCR beta chain. Its antigen is undetermined. Of the isolated RNA, all was reverse transcribed, and so the sequenced material was expressed TCRB transcripts. Repertoires were generated with immunoSEQ multiplex PCR, while TCRdb's copy carries only in-frame clones and drops some. The table lists some 44,000 clones, 66% of them singletons, with more than 2% in the top ten. This entry comes from a study of beta chain features in type 1 diabetes. Notes on the study in general: Significant though moderate, a shortening of TCRB CDR3s appeared in all four CD4+ subsets of Type 1 diabetes patients.

By way of CD45RO/CCR7/CD25/CD127/CD95/CD27, the CD4+ regulatory, stem cell-like memory, central memory and naive cells were sorted. J was trimmed by 11 bases and V by 6 bases; bases with no gene match: 13. The length of the CDR3 is 14 residues. The germline CDR1 and CDR2 sequences are MDHEN and SYDVKM. The receptor was isolated from a woman younger than 30 with type 1 diabetes. Source material: Tregs from blood. The chain uses TRBV28 and TRBJ2-5; 9 nucleotides align to TRBD2. The CDR3 sequence: CASRSSSGNGEQYF. Here the CDR3 DNA reads TGTGCCAGCAGGTCTTCTAGCGGGAATGGGGAGCAGTACTTC.